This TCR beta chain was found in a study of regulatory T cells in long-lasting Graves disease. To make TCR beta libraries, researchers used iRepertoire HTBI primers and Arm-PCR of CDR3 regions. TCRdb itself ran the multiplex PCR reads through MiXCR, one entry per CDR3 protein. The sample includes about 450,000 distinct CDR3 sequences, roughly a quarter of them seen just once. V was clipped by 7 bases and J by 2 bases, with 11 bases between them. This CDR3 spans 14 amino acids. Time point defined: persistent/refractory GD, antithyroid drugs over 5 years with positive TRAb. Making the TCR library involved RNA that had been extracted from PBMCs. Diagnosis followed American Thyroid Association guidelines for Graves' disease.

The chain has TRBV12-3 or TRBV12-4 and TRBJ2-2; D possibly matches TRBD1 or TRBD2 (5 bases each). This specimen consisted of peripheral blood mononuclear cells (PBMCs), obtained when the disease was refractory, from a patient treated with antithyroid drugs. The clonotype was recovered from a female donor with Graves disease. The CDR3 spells CASKSGTNTGELFF. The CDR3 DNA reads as TGTGCCAGCAAATCCGGGACCAACACCGGGGAGCTGTTTTTT.